This TCR beta chain comes out of a study of cytomegalovirus exposure and HLA in healthy donors. Vbeta (60) and Jbeta (13) primers were used in the PCR. The protocol was immunoSEQ multiplex PCR, while the TCRdb copy is restricted to in-frame clones and leaves out a portion. The sample carries around 100,000 clones, less than 8% recorded once. This CDR3 is built from 15 residues. Germline V gives CDR1 SNHLY, CDR2 FYNNEI. This clone turned up a few times. As yet, its antigen is unknown. One end of the junction fails to match germline, which may point to a read error. Regarding the study as a whole: In a later analysis, CMV-associated beta chains were mostly HLA-associated, it appeared. A missense variant in DCLRE1C was later tied to TCR beta V- and J-gene trimming. Presence/absence comparisons presumed near-even sequencing depth among donors. Among the most significant clusters, several appeared linked to common viral pathogens in a later analysis.

This sequence joins TRBV2 and TRBJ1-1, with 7 bases identical to TRBD1. This clonotype was obtained from a man aged 45-65 years in good health and CMV-seronegative. The sample consisted of PBMCs. The CDR3 loop is CAGRKGQNMNTEAFF. Here the CDR3 DNA reads TGTGCCGGCAGGAAGGGACAGAACATGAACACTGAAGCTTTCTTT.